Given below is one T cell receptor beta chain in context. The data were taken from a study of blood T cell repertoires in COVID-19. Study-wide context: The United States, Italy and Spain provided the acute and convalescent COVID-19 samples. Sample material is recorded as cDNA or gDNA derived from T cells, B-cell-depleted T cells, or PBMCs.

Original analysis: Counts of nucleated cells, estimated from reference gene primer amplification, were obtained. TCRdb's copy holds only in-frame clones and misses some; the assay was immunoSEQ multiplex PCR. The V and J calls and clone size were taken over from that table, and D and trimming were inferred from the DNA. The sample lists roughly 68,000 clones, about nine tenths occurring once. The source is a man aged 45 to 65 with active COVID-19. Sequenced: peripheral blood.

The CDR3 is CASSAPGQGGNYEQYF. CDR3 bases: TGTGCCAGCAGTGCCCCGGGACAGGGGGGGAATTACGAGCAGTACTTC. The chain employs TRBV6-4 and TRBJ2-7; the match to TRBD1 covers 11 bases. Germline V gene lookup returns CDR1 MRHNA and CDR2 SNTAGT. V shed 4 bases, J shed 4 bases, and the junction held 9 bases outside the gene matches. The CDR3 has 16 amino acids.